The 12 T cell receptor beta chains below were found in one sample sequenced in a study of blood T cell repertoires in COVID-19. The method was immunoSEQ multiplex PCR; TCRdb's version includes in-frame clones alone and lacks a portion of them. This repertoire shows 140,000 to 150,000 clones, almost 90% found once; its top ten account for approximately 2.4%. Material: peripheral blood. The source is a human donor in a cohort sampled during active COVID-19.

This sequence joins TRBV11-2 and TRBJ1-1; 10 bases are shared with TRBD1. V lost 1 base to trimming and J lost 1 base; unmatched junction nucleotides: 6. The CDR3 totals 17 residues. In germline, CDR1 is SGHAT, CDR2 FQNNGV. In DNA form, the CDR3 reads TGTGCCAGCAGCTTAGTCCCGGACAGGGGGGCGAACACTGAAGCTTTCTTT. Protein sequence: CASSLVPDRGANTEAFF.

The chain recombines TRBV29-1 with TRBJ2-1; no reliable D call. The germline V gene encodes CDR1 SQVTM and CDR2 ANQGSEA. The CDR3 runs to 13 residues. V lost 4 bases and J lost 2, with 9 bases in between. The CDR3 DNA reads TGCAGCGTTGCATCAGATGCCTACAATGAGCAGTTCTTC. Its protein is CSVASDAYNEQFF.

The V gene is TRBV28, the J gene TRBJ1-2, with 8 bases lining up with TRBD1. From germline, CDR1 is MDHEN and CDR2 SYDVKM. V gave up 4 bases and J gave up 4 bases; unmatched junction bases: 8. The CDR3 sequence is 15 residues long. CDR3 residues: CASSSPGQAIYGYTF. CDR3 coding DNA: TGTGCCAGCAGTTCTCCGGGACAGGCGATCTATGGCTACACCTTC.

The chain couples TRBV11-3 to TRBJ2-1, with D maybe TRBD2 (6 bases). This CDR3 has 15 residues. Trimming removed 5 bases at V and 10 bases at J, with 21 bases between. Germline CDR1 is SGHNT and CDR2 is YENEEA. Here the CDR3 reads CASSPRGAGRDEQFF. The CDR3, as DNA: TGTGCCAGCAGCCCCCGTGGGGCGGGAAGGGACGAGCAGTTCTTC.

The chain recombines TRBV4-1 with TRBJ1-4; TRBD1 is a possible D gene (5 bases). Deletions cut 3 bases from V and 8 bases from J, with 13 bases between. This CDR3 contains 14 residues. Germline CDR1 reads MGHRA; CDR2 reads YSYEKL. As DNA, the CDR3 is TGCGCCAGCAGCCAGACGGGGAGGGGCGAAAAACTGTTTTTT. As protein: CASSQTGRGEKLFF.

This chain uses TRBV2 with TRBJ1-1; TRBD1 matches 9 bases. Trimming removed 8 bases from V and 11 bases from J; junction bases left unmatched: 12. The V gene's germline CDR1 is SNHLY and CDR2 FYNNEI. The CDR3 consists of 13 residues. The CDR3 loop reads CASRQDRGIGAFF. The CDR3 nucleotides are TGTGCCAGCCGGCAGGACAGGGGCATAGGGGCTTTCTTT.

The sample holds many counts of this clone. The rearrangement uses TRBV5-1 and TRBJ1-4; TRBD1 agrees at 7 bases. In germline, CDR1 is SGHRS, CDR2 YFSETQ. CDR3 size: 12 residues. J was trimmed by 14 bases and V by 4 bases; bases with no gene match: 8. Here the CDR3 DNA reads TGCGCCAGCAGCGTAGGGGACAGCCAGCTGTTTTTT. The encoded protein is CASSVGDSQLFF. The entire variable domain, with the rest obtained from reference TRBV5-1 and TRBJ1-4, is as follows: KAGVTQTPRYLIKTRGQQVTLSCSPISGHRSVSWYQQTPGQGLQFLFEYFSETQRNKGNFPGRFSGRQFSNSRSEMNVSTLELGDSALYLCASSVGDSQLFFGSGTQLSVL.

The chain joins TRBV3-1 (or the pseudogene TRBV3-2) to TRBJ1-2, with no clear D. This CDR3 has 13 amino acids. V lost 1 base and J 5 bases, leaving 8 bases between the germline ends. Per germline, CDR1 LGHDT and CDR2 YNNKEL (reference sequence). The CDR3 nucleotides are TGTGCCAGCAGCCAAGGAGGGAGTTATGGCTACACCTTC. Its protein is CASSQGGSYGYTF.

This clone was counted between two and nine times. CDR3 bases: TGTGCCAGCAGTTATCCGCCAGGCCCCTACAATGAGCAGTTCTTC. Protein product: CASSYPPGPYNEQFF. The V call is TRBV6-2 or TRBV6-3, the J call TRBJ2-1; no clear D. Germline values: CDR1 MNHEY, CDR2 SVGEGT. The V end lost 3 bases, the J end lost 2 bases, and 11 bases lay between the germline ends. CDR3 length: 15 residues.

This clone was seen only a few times. This chain joins TRBV5-5 and TRBJ2-1; no clear D. The CDR3 runs 11 residues. Trimming removed 5 bases from V and 7 bases from J, with 7 bases in between. CDR1 and CDR2 from the germline V gene are SGHKS and YYEKEE (reference sequence). CDR3: CASREVNEQFF. The CDR3 DNA follows: TGTGCCAGCAGAGAGGTGAATGAGCAGTTCTTC.

The chain uses TRBV13 and TRBJ2-7; 8 bases align to TRBD2. This CDR3 is 15 amino acids long. CDR1 PRHDT and CDR2 FYEKMQ come from the germline V gene (reference sequence). Unmatched junction bases numbered 6, after V lost 1 base and J lost 4 bases. The CDR3 region is CASSLVGRGAYEQYF. The CDR3 DNA reads TGTGCCAGCAGCTTAGTGGGGCGGGGGGCGTACGAGCAGTACTTC.

The table lists this clone with a few counts. Other nucleotide sequences from this sample produce the same CDR3. The V and J genes are TRBV9 and TRBJ1-6; the match to TRBD1 covers 7 bases. Trimming at V came to 4 bases and at J to 7 bases, leaving 8 bases not matched to a gene. This CDR3 has 15 residues. CDR1 and CDR2 from the germline V gene are SGDLS and YYNGEE. The DNA of the CDR3 is TGTGCCAGCAGCTCCACCGGGACAGAGAATTCACCCCTCCACTTT. Its protein is CASSSTGTENSPLHF.